One sample yielded the 32 T cell receptor beta chains listed below, sequenced in a study of blood T cell repertoires in COVID-19. Sequencing was performed with immunoSEQ multiplex PCR; in TCRdb, only in-frame clones are kept and a portion is missing. Of hundreds of thousands of clones detected, roughly 81% appear once; the ten largest clones hold 0.85% to 1%. The sample comprised peripheral blood. Receptors originate from a man aged 40-49 years with acute or convalescent COVID-19.

This clone has a single count. The chain is built from TRBV6-2 or TRBV6-3 and TRBJ1-1; 11 nucleotides agree with TRBD1. The germline CDR1 and CDR2 sequences are MNHEY and SVGEGT. This CDR3 region has 15 residues. The V gene end was trimmed by 2 bases and the J gene end by 6 bases; junction bases not matched to a gene: 5. The CDR3 DNA is TGTGCCAGCAGTTACCCTGGACAGGGGGCCGCTGAAGCTTTCTTT. Translation: CASSYPGQGAAEAFF.

The rearrangement links TRBV5-1 to TRBJ1-4, with TRBD1 matching 7 bases. This CDR3 spans 18 amino acids. Germline CDR1 SGHRS, CDR2 YFSETQ. After removal of 0 bases from V and 3 bases from J, the junction contained 11 bases not matched to a gene. Here the CDR3 DNA reads TGCGCCAGCAGCTTGGGAGGGCGCCCAGGGGGTTCTAATGAAAAACTGTTTTTT. The encoded protein is CASSLGGRPGGSNEKLFF.

The chain recombines TRBV5-6 with TRBJ1-3; weak D call: TRBD1 (6 bases). The CDR3 runs 14 residues. Trimming cost V 1 base and J 1 base, with 6 bases left between them. Germline V gene sequence: CDR1 SGHDT, CDR2 YYEEEE. The CDR3 DNA sequence: TGTGCCAGCAGCTTGACAGGGTCTGGAAACACCATATATTTT. Its protein product is CASSLTGSGNTIYF.

V usage is TRBV12-5 and J usage is TRBJ1-1; perhaps TRBD1 as D (6 bases). The V end lost 6 bases, the J end lost 0 bases, and 20 bases lay between the germline ends. The CDR3 totals 17 residues. Germline V gene lookup returns CDR1 LGHNT and CDR2 FRNRAP. The CDR3 is CASGETGRGPLNTEAFF. The CDR3 DNA reads as TGTGCTAGTGGGGAGACAGGCCGCGGTCCGTTGAACACTGAAGCTTTCTTT.

V usage is TRBV6-5 and J usage is TRBJ1-6; 8 bases fit TRBD1. Germline loops: CDR1 MNHEY, CDR2 SVGAGI. Unmatched junction bases numbered 10, after V lost 6 bases and J lost 9 bases. The CDR3 loop spans 15 amino acids. This CDR3 reads CASSHSGTGFSPLHF. The CDR3 coding sequence is TGTGCCAGCAGCCATTCCGGGACAGGATTTTCACCCCTCCACTTT.

The chain is built from TRBV30 and TRBJ1-6; no clear D gene. V gave up 0 bases and J gave up 6 bases, with 12 bases separating them. The length of the CDR3 is 15 residues. In germline, CDR1 is GTSNPN, CDR2 SVGIG (reference sequence). CDR3 sequence reads: CAWSVHGRGNSPLHF. The CDR3 DNA reads as TGTGCCTGGAGTGTACATGGACGGGGTAATTCACCCCTCCACTTT.

This chain links TRBV6-5 with TRBJ1-2, with D uncertain. This CDR3 comprises 13 residues. The V and J ends lost 6 bases and 2 bases respectively, with 10 bases between them. CDR1 is MNHEY, CDR2 SVGAGI, per germline. CDR3 DNA sequence: TGTGCCAGCAGCACAGCCGCCAACTATGGCTACACCTTC. This translates into CASSTAANYGYTF.

The rearrangement joins TRBV27 to TRBJ1-1, with TRBD1 matching 12 bases. This CDR3 has 15 residues. CDR1 and CDR2 from the germline V gene are MNHEY and SMNVEV (reference sequence). V lost 7 bases to trimming and J lost 4 bases; unmatched junction nucleotides: 7. This CDR3 is CASKSGTGGGTEAFF. DNA for the CDR3: TGTGCCAGCAAGTCCGGGACAGGGGGCGGCACTGAAGCTTTCTTT.

The chain carries TRBV18 and TRBJ2-7; 8 bases line up with TRBD2. There are 14 residues in the CDR3. Germline V gene data show CDR1 as KGHSH and CDR2 as LQKENI. V was clipped by 4 bases and J by 6 bases; unmatched bases: 8. The CDR3: CASSLNDAGGEQYF. Here the CDR3 DNA reads TGTGCCAGCTCACTAAACGACGCGGGAGGCGAGCAGTACTTC.

The rearrangement links TRBV6-2 or TRBV6-3 to TRBJ1-2; 12 nucleotides agree with TRBD1. The CDR3 has 15 residues. Germline V CDR1 and CDR2: MNHEY, SVGEGT. V shed 6 bases and J 7 bases; nucleotides not matched to a gene: 9. CDR3 nucleotide sequence: TGTGCCAGCAGCCCCCGGGACAGGGGGCTTCGTGGCTACACCTTC. Its protein product is CASSPRDRGLRGYTF.

The chain combines TRBV30 with TRBJ1-1; 8 bases are a match to TRBD1. The J segment lost 3 bases and the V segment lost 4 bases, leaving 10 bases of the junction unmatched. The CDR3 is 15 amino acids. Germline V gene lookup returns CDR1 GTSNPN and CDR2 SVGIG (reference sequence). CDR3 DNA: TGTGCCTGGACGTCTGGCAGGGGGCGGTACACTGAAGCTTTCTTT. Translating it yields CAWTSGRGRYTEAFF.

V usage is TRBV11-2 and J usage is TRBJ1-1; D remains unclear. The CDR3 consists of 13 residues. V was cut by 6 bases and J by 6 bases, with 14 bases left in between. CDR1 SGHAT and CDR2 FQNNGV come from the germline V gene. The CDR3: CASSLGVSSEAFF. CDR3 bases: TGTGCCAGCAGTCTCGGGGTGAGCTCTGAAGCTTTCTTT. Combining the CDR3 with reference TRBV11-2 and TRBJ1-1 gives the whole variable domain EAGVAQSPRYKIIEKRQSVAFWCNPISGHATLYWYQQILGQGPKLLIQFQNNGVVDDSQLPKDRFSAERLKGVDSTLKIQPAKLEDSAVYLCASSLGVSSEAFFGQGTRLTVV.

This sequence joins TRBV27 and TRBJ1-5, with 8 nucleotides matching TRBD1. V dropped 0 bases and J dropped 4; count of bases not matched to a gene: 11. The CDR3 consists of 18 residues. Per germline, CDR1 MNHEY and CDR2 SMNVEV (reference sequence). The CDR3 sequence is CASSLSVRQGAGNQPQHF. DNA of the CDR3: TGTGCCAGCAGTTTATCGGTTCGGCAGGGGGCTGGAAATCAGCCCCAGCATTTT.

The CDR3 coding sequence is TGCGCCAGCAGCTTCTACTCCGGGACAGAAGGCTACACCTTC. Encoded protein: CASSFYSGTEGYTF. This rearrangement joins TRBV5-1 to TRBJ1-2; 7 bases line up with TRBD1. Germline V gene data show CDR1 as SGHRS and CDR2 as YFSETQ. This CDR3 spans 14 amino acids. V trimming: 2 bases; J trimming: 8 bases; junction bases outside the gene matches: 9. Filled out from reference TRBV5-1 and TRBJ1-2, the complete variable domain reads KAGVTQTPRYLIKTRGQQVTLSCSPISGHRSVSWYQQTPGQGLQFLFEYFSETQRNKGNFPGRFSGRQFSNSRSEMNVSTLELGDSALYLCASSFYSGTEGYTFGSGTRLTVV.

The CDR3 spells CASSEQGNYGYTF. As DNA, the CDR3 is TGTGCCAGCAGTGAACAGGGGAACTATGGCTACACCTTC. The chain carries TRBV6-1 and TRBJ1-2, with D possibly TRBD1 on 6 matching bases. Trimming took 2 bases from V and 2 from J, leaving 6 bases between them. This CDR3 is 13 amino acids long. CDR1 is MNHNS, CDR2 SASEGT, per germline.

The J gene is TRBJ1-1, the V gene TRBV2, with D unresolved. With 0 bases removed from V and 1 base from J, the gap between germline ends came to 6 bases. The CDR3 has 14 residues. Germline CDR1 SNHLY, CDR2 FYNNEI. The DNA of the CDR3 is TGTGCCAGCAGTGAAGCGAGTCAGAACACTGAAGCTTTCTTT. This gives the protein CASSEASQNTEAFF.

The chain has TRBV7-2 and TRBJ2-7, with 8 bases lining up with TRBD1. The CDR3 covers 15 residues. V was pared by 3 bases and J by 7 bases, with 11 bases of the junction left unmatched. Germline V lookup: CDR1 SGHTA, CDR2 FQGNSA. CDR3 protein: CASSFGTGRKGEQYF. DNA of the CDR3: TGTGCCAGCAGCTTTGGGACAGGAAGGAAGGGGGAGCAGTACTTC.

This clone was found once. The chain carries TRBV9 and TRBJ1-4, with a possible D match to TRBD1 (5 bases). This CDR3 region has 15 residues. CDR1 is SGDLS and CDR2 is YYNGEE in the germline V gene. Trimming took off 4 bases at V and 6 bases at J, with 16 bases between the two ends. CDR3 protein: CASSPRGGVDEKLFF. For the CDR3, the DNA is TGTGCCAGCAGCCCCCGGGGGGGGGTGGATGAAAAACTGTTTTTT.

This chain links TRBV5-6 with TRBJ1-5; D not certain. CDR1 SGHDT and CDR2 YYEEEE come from the germline V gene. The CDR3 runs to 14 residues. V was pared by 6 bases and J by 2 bases, with 12 bases between. CDR3 residues: CASKRGGGNQPQHF. The CDR3 DNA reads as TGTGCCAGCAAACGGGGTGGGGGCAATCAGCCCCAGCATTTT. Together with reference TRBV5-6 and TRBJ1-5, the CDR3 gives the full variable domain: DAGVTQSPTHLIKTRGQQVTLRCSPKSGHDTVSWYQQALGQGPQFIFQYYEEEERQRGNFPDRFSGHQFPNYSSELNVNALLLGDSALYLCASKRGGGNQPQHFGDGTRLSIL.

The V call is TRBV3-1 (or the pseudogene TRBV3-2), the J call TRBJ2-5; 12 positions agree with TRBD2. V was pared by 3 bases and J by 4 bases, with 6 bases of the junction left unmatched. The CDR3 totals 16 residues. The germline V gene encodes CDR1 LGHDT and CDR2 YNNKEL (reference sequence). In nucleotides, the CDR3 is TGTGCCAGCAGCCAGGTCCTAGCGGGGGGGTTAGAGACCCAGTACTTC. The encoded protein is CASSQVLAGGLETQYF.

V is TRBV7-2 and J is TRBJ1-2; D ambiguous. Germline values: CDR1 SGHTA, CDR2 FQGNSA. The V end lost 5 bases, the J end lost 7 bases, and 23 bases lay between the germline ends. The CDR3 totals 16 residues. CDR3 sequence: CASSRVSRTGAGGYTF. CDR3 in DNA: TGTGCCAGCAGCCGGGTGTCGCGGACGGGAGCTGGTGGCTACACCTTC.

CDR3 sequence (DNA): TGTGCCAGCAGCCCACCTGGGCGGGGGGGCCTGGAGACCCAGTACTTC. Protein sequence: CASSPPGRGGLETQYF. The rearrangement links TRBV11-2 to TRBJ2-5; 9 bases line up with TRBD2. The CDR3 contains 16 residues. Germline values: CDR1 SGHAT, CDR2 FQNNGV. Trimming cost V 5 bases and J 5 bases; bases outside gene matches: 12.

The rearrangement joins TRBV11-2 to TRBJ1-4; possibly TRBD1 for D (5 bases). CDR1 and CDR2 (germline): SGHAT, FQNNGV. V was pared by 1 base and J by 8 bases, with 14 bases between. The length of the CDR3 is 15 residues. In DNA form, the CDR3 reads TGTGCCAGCAGCTTAGGATCGCGACAGACGGAAAAACTGTTTTTT. Its translation: CASSLGSRQTEKLFF.

This chain joins TRBV5-6 and TRBJ1-1, with D hard to call. This CDR3 is 14 amino acids long. V was pared by 0 bases and J by 0 bases, with 6 bases between. Germline loops: CDR1 SGHDT, CDR2 YYEEEE. The CDR3 bases are TGTGCCAGCAGCTTGGCTGTTGTGAACACTGAAGCTTTCTTT. It yields the protein CASSLAVVNTEAFF. Full variable domain (rest looked up from reference TRBV5-6 and TRBJ1-1): DAGVTQSPTHLIKTRGQQVTLRCSPKSGHDTVSWYQQALGQGPQFIFQYYEEEERQRGNFPDRFSGHQFPNYSSELNVNALLLGDSALYLCASSLAVVNTEAFFGQGTRLTVV.

This CDR3 reads CASSLRSGAETQYF. CDR3 sequence (DNA): TGTGCCAGCAGCCTCCGATCTGGGGCAGAGACCCAGTACTTC. The gene calls are TRBV4-2 and TRBJ2-5; a possible D gene is TRBD1 (5 bases). The CDR3 is 14 amino acids. With 4 bases removed from V and 4 bases from J, the gap between germline ends came to 13 bases. CDR1 and CDR2 from the germline V gene are LGHNA and YNFKEQ.

The sample holds a few counts of this clone. The chain combines TRBV2 with TRBJ1-2, with a tentative D call TRBD1 (6 bases). V lost 3 bases, J lost 4 bases, and 12 bases lay in between. Per germline, CDR1 SNHLY and CDR2 FYNNEI. The CDR3 runs to 14 residues. The CDR3 DNA reads TGTGCCAGCAGTGACCGGACAGTCCGCTATGGCTACACCTTC. Translation gives CASSDRTVRYGYTF.

The chain couples TRBV15 to TRBJ2-7; 8 nucleotides align to TRBD1. Trimming took 1 base from V and 2 from J; bases not matched to a gene: 1. CDR3 size: 14 residues. Germline CDR1 and CDR2: LNHNV and YYDKDF (reference sequence). The CDR3 DNA reads TGTGCCACCAGCAGAGGACAGGGGCCCTACGAGCAGTACTTC. Protein: CATSRGQGPYEQYF.

The chain couples TRBV5-6 to TRBJ2-5, with D possibly TRBD1 on 5 matching bases. The CDR3 has 13 amino acids. CDR1 is SGHDT, CDR2 YYEEEE, per germline. V was pared by 0 bases and J by 5 bases, with 8 bases between. The CDR3 region has the DNA TGTGCCAGCAGCTTGGGAAGGGGTGAGACCCAGTACTTC. Translating gives CASSLGRGETQYF. The full variable domain, its missing parts supplied by reference TRBV5-6 and TRBJ2-5, is DAGVTQSPTHLIKTRGQQVTLRCSPKSGHDTVSWYQQALGQGPQFIFQYYEEEERQRGNFPDRFSGHQFPNYSSELNVNALLLGDSALYLCASSLGRGETQYFGPGTRLLVL.

This clone was counted once. This chain uses TRBV18 with TRBJ1-1, with D possibly matching TRBD1 (6 bases). V lost 2 bases, J lost 1 base, and 20 bases lay in between. CDR1 and CDR2 (germline): KGHSH, LQKENI. CDR3 length: 18 residues. The DNA of the CDR3 is TGTGCCAGCTCACCAATACCTTTGTACGGGACATCGAACACTGAAGCTTTCTTT. It translates to CASSPIPLYGTSNTEAFF. The full variable domain, with the rest looked up from reference TRBV18 and TRBJ1-1, is NAGVMQNPRHLVRRRGQEARLRCSPMKGHSHVYWYRQLPEEGLKFMVYLQKENIIDESGMPKERFSAEFPKEGPSILRIQQVVRGDSAAYFCASSPIPLYGTSNTEAFFGQGTRLTVV.

This clone was recorded a few times. This chain joins TRBV2 and TRBJ1-6, with D uncertain. Germline V gene lookup returns CDR1 SNHLY and CDR2 FYNNEI. V was cut by 6 bases and J by 8 bases, with 17 bases left in between. The CDR3 totals 15 residues. The CDR3 protein is CASSANSIEDSPLHF. The CDR3 region has the DNA TGTGCCAGCAGCGCAAACTCCATCGAAGATTCACCCCTCCACTTT.

CDR3 nucleotides: TGTGCCAGCAGGCCTAGCGATGAAAAACTGTTTTTT. Encoded protein: CASRPSDEKLFF. This chain connects TRBV12-3 or TRBV12-4 to TRBJ1-4; D is unresolved. The CDR3 covers 12 residues. Trimming removed 6 bases at V and 6 bases at J, with 8 bases between.

This clone appeared once. At one end, the junction sequence differs from germline, possibly due to a read error. The gene calls are TRBV7-7 and TRBJ2-5, with 7 bases matching TRBD1. This CDR3 region has 16 residues. Looked up from germline, CDR1 is SSHAT and CDR2 is FNYEAQ (reference sequence). This chain's CDR3 is CASSLSKDRARETQYF. The CDR3 DNA follows: TGTGCTAGCAGCTTATCCAAAGACAGGGCGAGGGAGACCCAGTACTTC.